Detailed here is one T cell receptor beta chain. Its specificity is unknown. Vbeta (60) and Jbeta (13) primers were used in the PCR. Repertoires were generated with immunoSEQ multiplex PCR, while TCRdb's copy carries only in-frame clones and drops some. The data hold roughly 100,000 clones, with 83% observed a single time. The sample belongs to a study of cytomegalovirus exposure and HLA in healthy donors. Study outcomes and limitations: For most TCR sequences rarity was the rule, although some public TCRs occurred in many donors. Among TCR beta chains, those listed as cytomegalovirus-associated numbered around 160.

The CDR3 covers 16 residues. V dropped 4 bases and J dropped 4; count of bases not matched to a gene: 4. Germline CDR1 is KGHSH and CDR2 is LQKENI. The TCR sequence derives from a man aged 40-49 years in good health and CMV-seronegative. The chain carries TRBV18 and TRBJ2-1; 13 nucleotides match TRBD2. Sequencing used PBMCs. CDR3 DNA sequence: TGTGCCAGCTCACATGGGACTAGCGGGAATTACAATGAGCAGTTCTTC. Amino acids: CASSHGTSGNYNEQFF.